This T cell receptor (beta chain) appears in the sequencing data of a study of shared clonotypes between healthy human individuals. Losses at the gene ends were 4 bases for V and 10 bases for J; bases not matched to a gene: 8. The germline CDR1 and CDR2 sequences are SEHNR and FQNEAQ (reference sequence). CDR3 length: 14 amino acids. Measured with immunoSEQ multiplex PCR; TCRdb has only the in-frame clones, and not every one. In the table there are around 690,000 clones, roughly 87% of which are singletons. The chain couples TRBV7-9 to TRBJ2-1, with TRBD2 matching 9 bases. Sequencing was done on a sample of memory CD8+ T cells from PBMCs. Documented subset: CD45RO+ cells pooled with CCR7-negative TemRA cells. This sequence originates from a young man in good health. Some clones in this sample may be carry-over from other donors' samples. CDR3 residues: CASSSPTSGWEQFF. CDR3 nucleotides: TGTGCCAGCAGCTCCCCTACTAGCGGGTGGGAGCAGTTCTTC.